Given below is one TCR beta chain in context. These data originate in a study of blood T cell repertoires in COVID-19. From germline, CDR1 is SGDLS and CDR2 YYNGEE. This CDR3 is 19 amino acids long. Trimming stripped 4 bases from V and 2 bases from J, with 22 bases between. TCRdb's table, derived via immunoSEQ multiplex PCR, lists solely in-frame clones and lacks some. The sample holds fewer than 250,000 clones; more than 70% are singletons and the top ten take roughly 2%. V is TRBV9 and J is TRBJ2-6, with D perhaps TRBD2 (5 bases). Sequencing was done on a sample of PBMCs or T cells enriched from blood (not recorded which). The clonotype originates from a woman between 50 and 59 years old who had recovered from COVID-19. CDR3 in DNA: TGTGCCAGCAGCTCTGACCCCGGACTCCTCTCCACTGGGGCCAACGTCCTGACTTTC. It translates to CASSSDPGLLSTGANVLTF.